Listed below are T cell receptor beta chains from one sample, sequenced in a study of cytomegalovirus exposure and HLA in healthy donors. Sequencing used immunoSEQ multiplex PCR; TCRdb keeps in-frame clones, though not all of them. Among about 160,000 clones listed, approximately 80% were seen once. Sequencing was done on a sample of PBMCs. Receptors were obtained from a man in his fifties in good health and CMV-seropositive. Each CDR3 is given with its conserved first and last residue. D genes are given only for firm matches. Clone size is not always given. Where it is, it says once, few, many or a class for expanded clones.

>TRBD1|TRBJ1-5|NA|TRBV4-1
TGCGCCAGCAGCCAAGCCCCGGGACAGCTAAATAGCAATCAGCCCCAGCATTTT
CASSQAPGQLNSNQPQHF
>TRBD1|TRBJ1-4|NA|TRBV9
TGTGCCAGCGGGGACAGGGCGGCTGGGACTAATGAAAAACTGTTTTTT
CASGDRAAGTNEKLFF
>TRBD2|TRBJ2-1|NA|TRBV4-1
TGCGCCAGCAGCCAAGATCCCTTGAGCGGGGGCCACAATGAGCAGTTCTTC
CASSQDPLSGGHNEQFF
>TRBD1|TRBJ1-5|few|TRBV28
TGTGCCAGCAGTCCAGGACAGGGGGTAAATCAGCCCCAGCATTTT
CASSPGQGVNQPQHF
>NA|TRBJ1-2|NA|TRBV4-3
TGCGCCAGCGGCCAAGGAGGGTACTATGGCTACACCTTC
CASGQGGYYGYTF
>TRBD1|TRBJ1-5|NA|TRBV27
TGTGCCAGCGCGAGGACAGGGGTTCAGCCCCAGCATTTT
CASARTGVQPQHF
>TRBD1|TRBJ1-5|NA|TRBV6-6
TGTGCCAGCAGTCCATCCACAGGGGGCGGCAATCAGCCCCAGCATTTT
CASSPSTGGGNQPQHF
>TRBD2|TRBJ2-1|NA|TRBV27
TGTGCCAGCAGTCCCGGGGGGGCTACGAATGAGCAGTTCTTC
CASSPGGATNEQFF
>TRBD1|TRBJ1-2|NA|TRBV2
TGTGCCAGCAGTGAAGCGTCGGGACAGGGGTATGGCTACACCTTC
CASSEASGQGYGYTF
>NA|TRBJ1-1|few|TRBV6-5
TGTGCCAGCAGTTACTCGTATCGTGTTCGCACTGAAGCTTTCTTT
CASSYSYRVRTEAFF
>TRBD1|TRBJ1-4|NA|TRBV11-2
TGTGCCACAAGCGACAGGGGTTCTAATGAAAAACTGTTTTTT
CATSDRGSNEKLFF
>NA|TRBJ2-3|few|TRBV5-1
TGCGCCAGCAGCTTGGTACAGGGCCCGGTGTATACGCAGTATTTT
CASSLVQGPVYTQYF
>TRBD1|TRBJ1-1|NA|TRBV7-7
TGTGCTAGCAGCTTAAACAGGGGGAGCACTGAAGCTTTCTTT
CASSLNRGSTEAFF
>NA|TRBJ2-7|NA|TRBV7-2
TGTGCCAGCGACCTGCTCGTGGGGGCTGCAGCGGGGGAGCAGTACTTC
CASDLLVGAAAGEQYF
>NA|TRBJ1-5|once|TRBV5-6
TGTGCCAGCAGCTTGGGACAGATCAATCAGCCCCAGCATTTT
CASSLGQINQPQHF
>TRBD1|TRBJ1-2|NA|TRBV11-1
TGTGCCAGCAGCTTAGCACAGGGGGAGAGGCGCTACACCTTC
CASSLAQGERRYTF
>NA|TRBJ1-2|NA|TRBV5-1
TGCGCCAGCAGCCCAGGGGACAATAACTATGGCTACACCTTC
CASSPGDNNYGYTF
>NA|TRBJ1-2|NA|TRBV25-1
TGTGCCGGGTCCCCACCGGGAGGCTACACCTTC
CAGSPPGGYTF
>NA|TRBJ1-2|NA|TRBV15
TGTGCCACCAGCAGAGAGGTAGGACAACTAAACTATGGCTACACCTTC
CATSREVGQLNYGYTF
>TRBD1|TRBJ1-2|NA|TRBV15
TGTGCCACCAGCAGAGATCGGTTGGGACAGATCTATGGCTACACCTTC
CATSRDRLGQIYGYTF
>TRBD2|TRBJ2-2|NA|TRBV9
TGTGCCAGCAGCGCCGCGACTAGCTCCGGGGAGCTGTTTTTT
CASSAATSSGELFF
>NA|TRBJ1-1|once|TRBV27
TGTGCCAGCACACCCCGCGGAGGGAGGGGGACTGAAGCTTTCTTT
CASTPRGGRGTEAFF
>NA|TRBJ2-7|few|TRBV5-5
TGTGCCAGCAGCTTGTGGTTAGCGAGCGAGCAGTACTTC
CASSLWLASEQYF
>NA|TRBJ2-2|NA|TRBV19
TGTGCCAGCTCGGGTTTTTTGGGCACCGGGGAGCTGTTTTTT
CASSGFLGTGELFF
>NA|TRBJ1-1|NA|TRBV27
TGTGCCAGCAGTGGCCCGGGTGAAGCTTTCTTT
CASSGPGEAFF
>TRBD2|TRBJ2-3|NA|TRBV28
TGTGCCACCGGACTAGCGGGGCCCACAGATACGCAGTATTTT
CATGLAGPTDTQYF
>TRBD1|TRBJ1-1|NA|TRBV6-5
TGTGCCAGCAGTTACTGGACAGGAACCAAAAACACTGAAGCTTTCTTT
CASSYWTGTKNTEAFF
>NA|TRBJ1-1|once|TRBV10-3
TGTGCCATCAGGCCGGGTGGGGGGGAGACTGAAGCTTTCTTT
CAIRPGGGETEAFF
>NA|TRBJ2-7|NA|TRBV6-5
TGTGCCAGCAGGGGACTGTACGAGCAGTACTTC
CASRGLYEQYF
>TRBD1|TRBJ1-2|NA|TRBV19
TGTGCCAGTAGTACCGGCGACAGGGGAAACTATGGCTACACCTTC
CASSTGDRGNYGYTF
>TRBD2|TRBJ2-2|NA|TRBV27
TGTGCCAGCAGTCCGATAGCGGGGACGAACACCGGGGAGCTGTTTTTT
CASSPIAGTNTGELFF
>NA|TRBJ1-1|NA|TRBV29-1
TGCAGCGTTAAGGCCAGGGGGAACACTGAAGCTTTCTTT
CSVKARGNTEAFF
>TRBD1|TRBJ1-5|once|TRBV6-1
TGTGCCAGCAGTGAATTCGTCGTTACAGGGGGCCATAGCAATCAGCCCCAGCATTTT
CASSEFVVTGGHSNQPQHF
>TRBD2|TRBJ2-7|NA|TRBV9
TGTGCCAGCAATCGGGAGGGCAGCTCTAGCGAGCAGTACTTC
CASNREGSSSEQYF
>TRBD1|TRBJ1-5|few|TRBV19
TGTGCCAGTAGTAGAAACAGGGGGCGGGATCAGCCCCAGCATTTT
CASSRNRGRDQPQHF
>TRBD1|TRBJ1-3|NA|TRBV6-5
TGTGCCAGCAGTTGGGACAGGGAGAACACCATATATTTT
CASSWDRENTIYF
>TRBD1|TRBJ1-5|NA|TRBV11-2
TGTGCCAGCAGCCCAGGGGGTTATCAGCCCCAGCATTTT
CASSPGGYQPQHF
>TRBD1|TRBJ2-7|NA|TRBV5-1
TGCGCCAGCAGCTTGGGTGGACAGGGTAGCTCCTACGAGCAGTACTTC
CASSLGGQGSSYEQYF
>NA|TRBJ1-4|NA|TRBV11-2
TGTGCCAGCAGCGAGACGGGTGAAAAACTGTTTTTT
CASSETGEKLFF
>TRBD1|TRBJ1-1|few|TRBV11-2
TGTGCCAGCAGCGGAGCCGGGACAGCCAACACTGAAGCTTTCTTT
CASSGAGTANTEAFF
>TRBD2|TRBJ2-5|few|TRBV2
TGTGCCAGCAGTGAAGCGCTAGCGGGGGGGATCCAAGAGACCCAGTACTTC
CASSEALAGGIQETQYF
>NA|TRBJ1-2|NA|TRBV7-9
TGTGCCAGCATTAAAGGGGACAACTATAACTATGGCTACACCTTC
CASIKGDNYNYGYTF
>TRBD2|TRBJ2-1|NA|TRBV4-3
TGCGCCAGCAGCCAAGGCATCAGCGGGGGGTACGTGAGCTCCTACAATGAGCAGTTCTTC
CASSQGISGGYVSSYNEQFF
>NA|TRBJ1-5|NA|TRBV28
TGTGCCAGCAGTTTCCAGGGGTTACGGATACCGATTTATAGCAATCAGCCCCAGCATTTT
CASSFQGLRIPIYSNQPQHF
>NA|TRBJ1-4|NA|TRBV5-4
TGTGCCAGCAGCTTTGAGGTGGACTATGAAAAACTGTTTTTT
CASSFEVDYEKLFF
>NA|TRBJ2-3|NA|TRBV15
TGTGCCACCAGCAGAGAACAGGTCACAGATACGCAGTATTTT
CATSREQVTDTQYF
>TRBD1|TRBJ1-1|few|TRBV19
TGTGCCAGTAGCCCACAGGGGGCATGGACTGAAGCTTTCTTT
CASSPQGAWTEAFF
>TRBD1|TRBJ1-4|NA|TRBV7-9
TGTGCCAGCAGCTCGACAGGGGGCGGTGAAAAACTGTTTTTT
CASSSTGGGEKLFF
>NA|TRBJ2-3|NA|TRBV7-9
TGTGCCAGCAGCTTAGCCAGGGACACAGATACGCAGTATTTT
CASSLARDTDTQYF
>TRBD2|TRBJ2-3|NA|TRBV7-7
TGTGCCAGCAGCTCTAGCGGGGTCTCCACAGATACGCAGTATTTT
CASSSSGVSTDTQYF